Presented here are 11 T cell receptor beta chains from one specimen sequenced in a study of cytomegalovirus exposure and HLA in healthy donors. Assay used: immunoSEQ multiplex PCR; TCRdb lists only in-frame clones, some missing. The sample lists 90,000 or so clones; roughly 85% were seen once. The sequencing sample was made of PBMCs. The receptors originated from a man younger than 35 in good health and CMV-seropositive.

CDR3 protein: CASSYEGRSYGYTF. DNA for the CDR3: TGTGCCAGCAGTTACGAGGGCAGGAGCTATGGCTACACCTTC. The chain links TRBV6-6 to TRBJ1-2, with unresolved D. Germline V CDR1 and CDR2: MNHNY, SVGAGI (reference sequence). This CDR3 is 14 amino acids long. V gave up 2 bases and J gave up 4 bases, with 11 bases separating them.

The DNA of the CDR3 is TGTGCCAGCCGGGAAGGGCAGCCCCAGCATTTT. Amino acid sequence: CASREGQPQHF. The chain recombines TRBV6-5 with TRBJ1-5; D uncertain. V was clipped by 8 bases and J by 7 bases, with 9 bases between them. Germline CDR1 reads MNHEY; CDR2 reads SVGAGI. CDR3 length equals 11 residues.

The V and J genes are TRBV18 and TRBJ2-3, with 8 nucleotides matching TRBD2. With 5 bases clipped from V and 4 bases from J, the junction kept 5 bases outside the gene matches. Germline V gene sequence: CDR1 KGHSH, CDR2 LQKENI. This CDR3 region has 14 residues. The CDR3 is CASSFGRAPDTQYF. CDR3 DNA: TGTGCCAGCTCATTCGGGAGGGCCCCAGATACGCAGTATTTT. The whole variable domain, filled in from reference TRBV18 and TRBJ2-3, reads NAGVMQNPRHLVRRRGQEARLRCSPMKGHSHVYWYRQLPEEGLKFMVYLQKENIIDESGMPKERFSAEFPKEGPSILRIQQVVRGDSAAYFCASSFGRAPDTQYFGPGTRLTVL.

The chain uses TRBV28 and TRBJ2-1; 10 bases line up with TRBD2. The CDR3 consists of 18 residues. Looked up from germline, CDR1 is MDHEN and CDR2 is SYDVKM. After removal of 2 bases from V and 4 bases from J, the junction contained 11 bases not matched to a gene. The CDR3 spells CASSLARETSGVYNEQFF. DNA of the CDR3: TGTGCCAGCAGTTTAGCTCGAGAAACTAGCGGGGTTTACAATGAGCAGTTCTTC.

This sequence joins TRBV4-1 and TRBJ2-3, with TRBD2 as a possible D gene (5 bases). The V end was cut by 0 bases, the J end by 6 bases, with 19 bases between. CDR1 is MGHRA and CDR2 is YSYEKL in the germline V gene. The CDR3 extends over 17 amino acids. The CDR3 nucleotides read TGCGCCAGCAGCCAAGAGACCCGGGATCCTCTCTCCGATACGCAGTATTTT. Amino acids: CASSQETRDPLSDTQYF.

V gene TRBV28 combines with J gene TRBJ1-1; D perhaps matches TRBD1 (5 bases). The CDR3 contains 14 residues. Germline V gene data show CDR1 as MDHEN and CDR2 as SYDVKM. The V gene lost 8 bases and the J gene lost 1 base, with 14 bases spanning the gap. The CDR3 here is CASRWGGENTEAFF. For the CDR3, the DNA is TGTGCCAGCCGCTGGGGGGGGGAGAACACTGAAGCTTTCTTT.

The V call is TRBV5-6, the J call TRBJ2-7, with TRBD2 as a possible D gene (6 bases). V was cut by 1 base and J by 5 bases, with 22 bases left in between. The CDR3 consists of 17 residues. Looked up from germline, CDR1 is SGHDT and CDR2 is YYEEEE. For the CDR3, the DNA is TGTGCCAGCAGCTTGTACATTGGCGGAGGGCTCGGGGACGAGCAGTACTTC. Its translation: CASSLYIGGGLGDEQYF.

This clone was detected only a few times. V and J are TRBV6-1 and TRBJ2-1; the D gene is possibly TRBD2 (7 bases). Germline loops: CDR1 MNHNS, CDR2 SASEGT. Trimming shortened V by 4 bases and J by 7 bases, and 17 bases separated the two germline ends. There are 15 residues in the CDR3. In nucleotides, the CDR3 is TGTGCCAGCAGTGTGGGGGCGGGAGAGGTAAATGAGCAGTTCTTC. This gives the protein CASSVGAGEVNEQFF.

The V gene is TRBV11-2, the J gene TRBJ2-2; D is possibly TRBD2 (6 bases). Deletions cut 3 bases from V and 8 bases from J, with 13 bases between. The V gene's germline CDR1 is SGHAT and CDR2 FQNNGV. The CDR3 contains 14 residues. The CDR3 nucleotides read TGTGCCAGCAGCTTGGCCCCCGCGGGAGGGGAGCTGTTTTTT. Encoded protein: CASSLAPAGGELFF.

This clone was recorded once. V usage is TRBV4-1 and J usage is TRBJ2-2; TRBD2 is a possible D gene (6 bases). The V and J ends lost 3 bases and 0 bases respectively, with 26 bases between them. The V gene's germline CDR1 is MGHRA and CDR2 YSYEKL. CDR3 length: 21 amino acids. The CDR3 protein is CASSHTGWDSGLRANTGELFF. DNA for the CDR3: TGCGCCAGCAGCCACACGGGATGGGACTCAGGACTCCGCGCGAACACCGGGGAGCTGTTTTTT.

CDR3 sequence (DNA): TGCGCCAGCAGCTTGGACCCGGCCGGGGAGCTGTTTTTT. Translating it yields CASSLDPAGELFF. The gene calls are TRBV5-1 and TRBJ2-2; D is ambiguous. The germline gives CDR1 SGHRS, CDR2 YFSETQ. Trimming shortened V by 0 bases and J by 6 bases, and 6 bases separated the two germline ends. The CDR3 loop spans 13 amino acids.